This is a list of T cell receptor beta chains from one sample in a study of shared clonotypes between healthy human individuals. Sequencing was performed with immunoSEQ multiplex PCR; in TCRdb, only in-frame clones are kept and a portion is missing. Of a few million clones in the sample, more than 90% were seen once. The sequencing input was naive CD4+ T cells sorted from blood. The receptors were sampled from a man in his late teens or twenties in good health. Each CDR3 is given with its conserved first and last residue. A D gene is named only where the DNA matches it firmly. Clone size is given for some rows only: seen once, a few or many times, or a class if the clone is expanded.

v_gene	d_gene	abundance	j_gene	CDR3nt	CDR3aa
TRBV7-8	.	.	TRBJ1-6	TGTGCCAGCAGCCCGGCTTTATATAATTCACCCCTCCACTTT	CASSPALYNSPLHF
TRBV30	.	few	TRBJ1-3	TGTGCCTGGAGTGTACGAGGGCCCTCTGGAAACACCATATATTTT	CAWSVRGPSGNTIYF
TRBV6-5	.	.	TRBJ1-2	TGTGCCAGCAGTCACCCGGGCTATGGCTACACCTTC	CASSHPGYGYTF
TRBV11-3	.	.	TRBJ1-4	TGTGCCAGCAGCGAGGGCCGTGCAACTAATGAAAAACTGTTTTTT	CASSEGRATNEKLFF
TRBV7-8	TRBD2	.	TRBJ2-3	TGTGCCAGCAGCTTAGCGGGGGGGAGCACAGATACGCAGTATTTT	CASSLAGGSTDTQYF
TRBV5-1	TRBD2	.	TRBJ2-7	TGCGCCAGCAGCTTGGGGTCTACTAGCGGGAGGGTCGAGCAGTACTTC	CASSLGSTSGRVEQYF
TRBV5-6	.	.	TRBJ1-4	TGTGCCAGCAGCCCACTGGACAGTTTGAATAATGAAAAACTGTTTTTT	CASSPLDSLNNEKLFF
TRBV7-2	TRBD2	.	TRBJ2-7	TGTGCCAGCAGCCAGACTAGCGGACTAACCTACGAGCAGTACTTC	CASSQTSGLTYEQYF
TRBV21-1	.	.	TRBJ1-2	TGTGCCAGCAGCAAACGGAACTATGGCTACACCTTC	CASSKRNYGYTF
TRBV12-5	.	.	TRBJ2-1	TGTGCTAGTGGTTTGGGACAAGCTAACAATGAGCAGTTCTTC	CASGLGQANNEQFF
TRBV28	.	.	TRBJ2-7	TGTGCCAGCAGCCCTTCCCGGGCGTACGAGCAGTACTTC	CASSPSRAYEQYF
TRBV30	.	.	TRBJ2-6	TGTGCCTGGAGTGTTTCCGTCCGTACGACTGGGGCCAACGTCCTGACTTTC	CAWSVSVRTTGANVLTF